One sample yielded the 17 T cell receptor beta chains listed below, sequenced in a study of shared clonotypes between healthy human individuals. Generated by immunoSEQ multiplex PCR, the TCRdb table keeps only in-frame clones and is missing some. The table records over 2 million clones, around 95% of them present only once. The specimen was naive CD4+ T cells sorted from blood. Stated subset: CD45RA+ positively selected. Every receptor here comes from a man younger than 35 in good health.

This chain uses TRBV11-2 with TRBJ2-7, with D perhaps assigned TRBD1 or TRBD2 (5 bases each). In germline, CDR1 is SGHAT, CDR2 FQNNGV. Trimming stripped 6 bases from V and 8 bases from J, with 20 bases between. The CDR3 length is 14 residues. CDR3 sequence (DNA): TGTGCCAGCAGTTCGGGACCAGCGCAGGGAAAGCAGTACTTC. Amino acids: CASSSGPAQGKQYF.

The chain carries TRBV19 and TRBJ2-1; either TRBD1 or TRBD2 may supply D (5 bases each). Germline-derived CDR1 and CDR2 are LNHDA and SQIVND (reference sequence). This CDR3 spans 13 amino acids. Trimming removed 5 bases from V and 4 bases from J, with 9 bases in between. DNA for the CDR3: TGTGCCAGTAGTGGGACCGTGTACAATGAGCAGTTCTTC. This translates into CASSGTVYNEQFF.

The chain's CDR3 is CASSLATATPSGEQYF. The CDR3 coding sequence is TGTGCCAGCAGCTTAGCAACGGCTACTCCATCGGGCGAGCAGTACTTC. The rearrangement joins TRBV7-8 to TRBJ2-7, with D hard to call. The CDR3 is 16 residues long. Germline V gene lookup returns CDR1 SGHVS and CDR2 FQNEAQ. V shed 0 bases and J shed 6 bases, with 18 bases lying between them.

This clone is a singleton in its sample. V gene TRBV6-5 combines with J gene TRBJ1-3, with TRBD1 as a possible D gene (5 bases). Germline V CDR1 and CDR2: MNHEY, SVGAGI. The ends were cut back, 0 bases at V and 4 bases at J, with 13 bases in the middle. This CDR3 region has 16 residues. CDR3 sequence reads: CASSYSQVLLGNTIYF. The CDR3 region has the DNA TGTGCCAGCAGTTACTCACAGGTTCTTTTGGGAAACACCATATATTTT.

The rearrangement links TRBV29-1 to TRBJ2-1, with a possible D match to TRBD1 (5 bases). Germline V gene data show CDR1 as SQVTM and CDR2 as ANQGSEA. This CDR3 is built from 12 residues. Trimming cost V 1 base and J 8 bases, with 9 bases left between them. CDR3 nucleotides: TGCAGCGTTGAAGTATTAGGGGATGAGCAGTTCTTC. Protein sequence: CSVEVLGDEQFF.

This clone was seen a few times. The chain carries TRBV19 and TRBJ1-2, with TRBD1 matching over 8 bases. The CDR3 spans 14 residues. The germline V gene has CDR1 LNHDA and CDR2 SQIVND (reference sequence). J lost 5 bases, V lost 3 bases, and 5 bases had no gene match. The CDR3 region has the DNA TGTGCCAGTAGTATCGGGACAGGACCTTATGGCTACACCTTC. Its protein is CASSIGTGPYGYTF. Complete variable domain (other parts from reference TRBV19 and TRBJ1-2): DGGITQSPKYLFRKEGQNVTLSCEQNLNHDAMYWYRQDPGQGLRLIYYSQIVNDFQKGDIAEGYSVSREKKESFPLTVTSAQKNPTAFYLCASSIGTGPYGYTFGSGTRLTVV.

V and J are TRBV25-1 and TRBJ1-1; the D is unclear. The V gene's germline CDR1 is MGHDK and CDR2 SYGVNS. Between the trimmed V and J ends, which lost 3 bases and 0 bases, there was a span of 2 bases. CDR3 length: 12 residues. The CDR3 spells CASSELNTEAFF. The CDR3 DNA is TGTGCCAGCAGTGAGTTGAACACTGAAGCTTTCTTT.

The rearrangement joins TRBV5-1 to TRBJ2-7; D ambiguous. The V gene's germline CDR1 is SGHRS and CDR2 YFSETQ. Trimming stripped 1 base from V and 2 bases from J, with 10 bases between. The CDR3 has 14 residues. This chain's CDR3 is CASSLYQQTYEQYF. CDR3 bases: TGCGCCAGCAGCTTGTATCAGCAAACCTACGAGCAGTACTTC.

CDR3 protein: CASSFLGTGNSPLHF. The DNA of the CDR3 is TGTGCCAGCAGTTTCTTAGGGACAGGGAATTCACCCCTCCACTTT. The chain recombines TRBV28 with TRBJ1-6; 9 bases map to TRBD1. The CDR3 loop spans 15 amino acids. Germline CDR1 reads MDHEN; CDR2 reads SYDVKM. The J segment lost 7 bases and the V segment lost 3 bases, leaving 4 bases of the junction unmatched.

This CDR3 is CASSVSEQGILGGYTF. The CDR3 region has the DNA TGTGCCAGCAGCGTATCGGAACAGGGAATATTGGGTGGCTACACCTTC. The J gene is TRBJ1-2, the V gene TRBV9; possibly TRBD1 for D (6 bases). CDR1 SGDLS and CDR2 YYNGEE come from the germline V gene. The V end lost 1 base, the J end lost 7 bases, and 20 bases lay between the germline ends. CDR3 length equals 16 residues.

The CDR3 reads CASSDRRGTADTQYF. The CDR3 bases are TGTGCCAGCAGTGACAGACGGGGGACCGCAGATACGCAGTATTTT. The chain recombines TRBV2 with TRBJ2-3; D is possibly TRBD2 (6 bases). This CDR3 has 15 residues. V gave up 3 bases and J gave up 4 bases, with 14 bases separating them. The V gene's germline CDR1 is SNHLY and CDR2 FYNNEI.

The rearrangement uses TRBV13 and TRBJ2-7, with 10 bases aligning to TRBD2. Germline V gene sequence: CDR1 PRHDT, CDR2 FYEKMQ (reference sequence). The V segment lost 3 bases and the J segment 2 bases; nucleotides outside the gene matches: 4. The CDR3 is 15 residues long. The chain's CDR3 is CASSFVAGGPYEQYF. CDR3 nucleotide sequence: TGTGCCAGCAGCTTCGTAGCGGGGGGACCCTACGAGCAGTACTTC.

The CDR3: CASSFTGAGIQYF. The CDR3 region has the DNA TGTGCCAGCAGCTTTACAGGGGCTGGTATTCAGTACTTC. The V gene is TRBV7-2, the J gene TRBJ2-4; TRBD1 aligns across 7 bases. The V gene end was trimmed by 3 bases and the J gene end by 10 bases; junction bases not matched to a gene: 6. CDR3 size: 13 residues. Germline V gene sequence: CDR1 SGHTA, CDR2 FQGNSA. Supplemented by reference TRBV7-2 and TRBJ2-4, the full variable domain reads GAGVSQSPSNKVTEKGKDVELRCDPISGHTALYWYRQSLGQGLEFLIYFQGNSAPDKSGLPSDRFSAERTGGSVSTLTIQRTQQEDSAVYLCASSFTGAGIQYFGAGTRLSVL.

The V and J genes are TRBV2 and TRBJ2-2; D possibly corresponds to TRBD2 (5 bases). The CDR3 extends over 16 amino acids. Trimming took off 7 bases at V and 4 bases at J, with 19 bases between the two ends. Germline CDR1 SNHLY, CDR2 FYNNEI. CDR3 sequence reads: CASNLVTPRGTGELFF. The CDR3 DNA reads as TGTGCCAGCAACTTAGTAACCCCTCGGGGCACCGGGGAGCTGTTTTTT.

V is TRBV30 and J is TRBJ1-1; 7 bases agree with TRBD1. The CDR3 totals 15 residues. The trim removed 1 base at V and 7 bases at J, leaving 12 bases unmatched. Germline V gene data show CDR1 as GTSNPN and CDR2 as SVGIG (reference sequence). The DNA for the CDR3 is TGTGCCTGGAGTGGAGCCGGGACAGAACACGTTGAAGCTTTCTTT. As protein: CAWSGAGTEHVEAFF.

The rearrangement joins TRBV5-6 to TRBJ2-7, with D hard to call. Germline-derived CDR1 and CDR2 are SGHDT and YYEEEE. The CDR3 loop spans 12 amino acids. Deletions cut 5 bases from V and 3 bases from J, with 9 bases between. The CDR3 DNA reads TGTGCCAGCAGACAGAATAACTACGAGCAGTACTTC. This gives the protein CASRQNNYEQYF.

V gene TRBV5-4 combines with J gene TRBJ2-5, with D uncertain. The V end was cut by 4 bases, the J end by 7 bases, with 11 bases between. The CDR3 length is 12 residues. Germline values: CDR1 SGHNT, CDR2 YYREEE (reference sequence). The CDR3 DNA is TGTGCCAGCAGCGGAAATAGTGGGACCCAGTACTTC. Translating gives CASSGNSGTQYF. The whole variable domain, remainder taken from reference TRBV5-4 and TRBJ2-5, is ETGVTQSPTHLIKTRGQQVTLRCSSQSGHNTVSWYQQALGQGPQFIFQYYREEENGRGNFPPRFSGLQFPNYSSELNVNALELDDSALYLCASSGNSGTQYFGPGTRLLVL.